This T cell receptor beta chain was observed in a study of post-analysis software for immune sequencing data. Turning to this clonotype: Its antigen remains unidentified.

Included in the TCR beta cDNA libraries were unique molecular identifiers. Each batch of roughly 1 to 10 million T cells produced approximately 470,000 cDNA molecules. TCRdb re-analysed the PCR reads in MiXCR, keeping a single row per CDR3 protein. The sample holds 350,000 to 500,000 distinct CDR3 sequences; over 30% are singletons and the top ten take around 8%. CDR3 size: 12 residues. The germline gives CDR1 SQVTM, CDR2 ANQGSEA. Findings and limits, study-wide: Batch-mates among the samples co-clustered strongly by F measure. With TRBV5-6, TRBV5-1 and TRBV20-1 included, about five TRBV segments were more frequent in patients than in controls.

This TCR was sampled from a girl aged 2 to 10 with multiple sclerosis. The sequencing sample was made of blood. The V call is TRBV29-1, the J call TRBJ2-4, with D tentatively TRBD1 (6 bases). The DNA end lines up better with TRBJ2-7; the J call may be wrong. This CDR3 reads CSVGATQGEQYF. CDR3 DNA sequence: TGCAGCGTTGGGGCGACACAGGGCGAGCAGTACTTC.